This entry lists 29 T cell receptor beta chains sequenced from one sample in a study of CXCR3-negative and CXCR3-positive naive CD8 T cells. The authors made the TRB cDNA libraries by 5' RACE using UMI labels. TCRdb re-called the 5' RACE reads; every CDR3 protein appears as one record, without DNA. The sample data list several thousand distinct CDR3 sequences. The sequenced sample was naive CXCR3- CD8+ T cells from blood. Subset noted: CD45RO-CCR7+CD27+CD95- naive CD8+ T cells lacking CXCR3 (TNR3-). These receptors were taken from a human donor in good health. Some clones in this sample may be carry-over from other donors' samples.

This clonotype registers medium-sized by frequency. The chain employs TRBV10-3 and TRBJ2-5; TCRdb designates TRBD1, a call that cannot be tested without DNA. The CDR3 is made up of 14 amino acids. The germline gives CDR1 ENHRY, CDR2 SYGVKD. The CDR3 loop reads CAISESQGAETQYF.

Measured by frequency, this clonotype is medium-sized (0.01 to 0.1%). The chain links TRBV25-1 to TRBJ1-1; TCRdb selects TRBD1, and the lack of DNA leaves this call unchecked. The CDR3 has 14 amino acids. CDR1 MGHDK and CDR2 SYGVNS come from the germline V gene. This CDR3 reads CASTATRGRTEAFF.

The chain carries TRBV20-1 and TRBJ2-1; with no DNA, the TCRdb D assignment of TRBD1 cannot be verified. The CDR3 sequence is 17 residues long. The germline V gene encodes CDR1 DFQATT and CDR2 SNEGSKA (reference sequence). CDR3 sequence: CSAPDGDRAPAYNEQFF.

The chain joins TRBV27 to TRBJ2-1. The CDR3 spans 12 residues. Germline CDR1 MNHEY, CDR2 SMNVEV (reference sequence). CDR3: CASSSRMYEQFF.

The chain links TRBV29-1 to TRBJ2-7; TCRdb designates TRBD1, a call that cannot be tested without DNA. In germline, CDR1 is SQVTM, CDR2 ANQGSEA. The CDR3 has 15 amino acids. This CDR3 reads CSVGVGTGTSYEQYF.

V is TRBV2 and J is TRBJ2-5; absent DNA, TCRdb's TRBD2 call cannot be checked. The CDR3 contains 15 residues. Germline V gene lookup returns CDR1 SNHLY and CDR2 FYNNEI. The CDR3 loop reads CASSERDYDQETQYF.

Measured by frequency, this clonotype is medium-sized (0.01 to 0.1%). The chain uses TRBV5-1 and TRBJ2-7; TCRdb names TRBD1, which stays unverified in the absence of DNA. Germline V gene lookup returns CDR1 SGHRS and CDR2 YFSETQ. This CDR3 spans 14 amino acids. The CDR3: CASSLAGTAYEQYF. The entire variable domain, with the rest obtained from reference TRBV5-1 and TRBJ2-7, is as follows: KAGVTQTPRYLIKTRGQQVTLSCSPISGHRSVSWYQQTPGQGLQFLFEYFSETQRNKGNFPGRFSGRQFSNSRSEMNVSTLELGDSALYLCASSLAGTAYEQYFGPGTRLTVT.

By frequency, this clonotype registers medium-sized. The chain uses TRBV5-1 and TRBJ2-5; the TCRdb call, TRBD2, lacks DNA for checking. Germline V gene sequence: CDR1 SGHRS, CDR2 YFSETQ. This CDR3 has 15 amino acids. The CDR3 loop reads CASRRLAGVAGTQYF.

This clonotype shows up as medium-sized by frequency. This chain links TRBV7-3 with TRBJ2-6; checking the TCRdb D call of TRBD2 is not possible without DNA. This CDR3 has 15 amino acids. Germline CDR1 and CDR2: SGHTA and FQGTGA. The CDR3 spells CASSLRGRGANVLTF.

V and J are TRBV15 and TRBJ1-4; TCRdb's D gene call, TRBD1, goes unchecked for lack of DNA. CDR3 length: 15 amino acids. Germline CDR1 LNHNV, CDR2 YYDKDF (reference sequence). CDR3: CATSRRDRSGEKLFF.

The rearrangement uses TRBV3-1 and TRBJ2-1. Germline V gene lookup returns CDR1 LGHDT and CDR2 YNNKEL (reference sequence). This CDR3 has 17 amino acids. The CDR3 spells CASSKGKTGSSYNEQFF.

This chain uses TRBV27 with TRBJ2-7; lacking DNA, the TRBD2 call made by TCRdb goes unchecked. The germline gives CDR1 MNHEY, CDR2 SMNVEV (reference sequence). This CDR3 spans 14 amino acids. The CDR3 loop reads CASSRLAGVYEQYF.

This chain uses TRBV29-1 with TRBJ2-1; TCRdb selects TRBD1, and the lack of DNA leaves this call unchecked. In germline, CDR1 is SQVTM, CDR2 ANQGSEA. The CDR3 extends over 12 amino acids. The CDR3 spells CSPGPWDNEQFF.

V usage is TRBV9 and J usage is TRBJ2-7; TCRdb designates TRBD1, a call that cannot be tested without DNA. Germline V CDR1 and CDR2: SGDLS, YYNGEE. The CDR3 consists of 15 residues. The CDR3 loop reads CASSVEDTSSYEQYF.

This clonotype is labeled medium-sized based on frequency. The rearrangement joins TRBV27 to TRBJ2-7. The CDR3 loop spans 15 amino acids. The germline V gene encodes CDR1 MNHEY and CDR2 SMNVEV (reference sequence). CDR3 residues: CASSLSSSSIYEQYF.

Judged by frequency, this clonotype is medium-sized. CDR3 amino acids: CSVDLRENYGYTF. The chain couples TRBV29-1 to TRBJ1-2. The CDR3 totals 13 residues. The germline V gene has CDR1 SQVTM and CDR2 ANQGSEA.

Its frequency marks this clonotype as medium-sized. The rearrangement links TRBV12-3 or TRBV12-4 to TRBJ2-1; the TRBD1 assignment by TCRdb is unverifiable without DNA. The CDR3 has 15 amino acids. This CDR3 is CASTHPGTAKNEQFF.

V is TRBV5-1 and J is TRBJ1-1. CDR1 is SGHRS and CDR2 is YFSETQ in the germline V gene. The CDR3 runs 11 residues. The CDR3 sequence is CASSQRDEAFF.

According to its frequency, this clonotype is medium-sized. The chain employs TRBV20-1 and TRBJ2-7; TCRdb indicates TRBD2, and absent DNA this call remains unverified. CDR3 length equals 16 residues. Per germline, CDR1 DFQATT and CDR2 SNEGSKA (reference sequence). CDR3 in amino acids: CSARDLAIAETYEQYF.

The V call is TRBV10-3, the J call TRBJ2-1; checking the TCRdb D call of TRBD1 is not possible without DNA. CDR1 and CDR2 (germline): ENHRY, SYGVKD. The CDR3 loop spans 17 amino acids. The CDR3 is CAISDPESGPVDNEQFF.

The V call is TRBV5-6, the J call TRBJ1-1; checking the TCRdb D call of TRBD1 is not possible without DNA. CDR1 SGHDT and CDR2 YYEEEE come from the germline V gene. This CDR3 has 14 residues. CDR3: CASSQGDLNTEAFF.

This chain links TRBV10-2 with TRBJ2-7; the TCRdb call, TRBD1, lacks DNA for checking. CDR1 is WSHSY, CDR2 SAAADI, per germline. This CDR3 is built from 13 residues. CDR3 sequence: CASRIRDREEQYF.

This clonotype is classed as medium-sized by frequency. This chain connects TRBV5-6 to TRBJ2-7. Germline values: CDR1 SGHDT, CDR2 YYEEEE. The CDR3 extends over 14 amino acids. CDR3 residues: CASSLAVTAYEQYF.

V is TRBV20-1 and J is TRBJ2-7; absent DNA, TCRdb's TRBD1 call cannot be checked. The CDR3 is 14 residues long. Germline V CDR1 and CDR2: DFQATT, SNEGSKA (reference sequence). This CDR3 is CSARDRQGSYEQYF.

This clonotype is labeled medium-sized based on frequency. The chain has TRBV25-1 and TRBJ1-3. CDR1 MGHDK and CDR2 SYGVNS come from the germline V gene. The CDR3 loop spans 15 amino acids. The CDR3 region is CATGPGPSLGNTIYF.

The chain recombines TRBV29-1 with TRBJ2-7; TCRdb proposes TRBD1, but this gene call is untestable without DNA. Per germline, CDR1 SQVTM and CDR2 ANQGSEA. This CDR3 has 11 residues. CDR3 residues: CSVGTSYEQYF.

The chain joins TRBV7-6 to TRBJ2-1. The CDR3 consists of 16 residues. CDR1 and CDR2 from the germline V gene are SGHVS and FNYEAQ. The CDR3 here is CASSYSGGSSYNEQFF. The full variable domain, its missing parts supplied by reference TRBV7-6 and TRBJ2-1, is GAGVSQSPRYKVTKRGQDVALRCDPISGHVSLYWYRQALGQGPEFLTYFNYEAQQDKSGLPNDRFSAERPEGSISTLTIQRTEQRDSAMYRCASSYSGGSSYNEQFFGPGTRLTVL.

This rearrangement joins TRBV29-1 to TRBJ2-7; TCRdb's D call, TRBD1, is unchecked because there is no DNA. From germline, CDR1 is SQVTM and CDR2 ANQGSEA. The CDR3 consists of 13 residues. This CDR3 is CSVGYGDPYEQYF.

Considering frequency, this clonotype is medium-sized (0.01 to 0.1%). This rearrangement joins TRBV20-1 to TRBJ2-7; lacking DNA, the TRBD1 call made by TCRdb goes unchecked. In germline, CDR1 is DFQATT, CDR2 SNEGSKA (reference sequence). The CDR3 is 14 residues long. CDR3 sequence reads: CSATMGHGPYEQYF.